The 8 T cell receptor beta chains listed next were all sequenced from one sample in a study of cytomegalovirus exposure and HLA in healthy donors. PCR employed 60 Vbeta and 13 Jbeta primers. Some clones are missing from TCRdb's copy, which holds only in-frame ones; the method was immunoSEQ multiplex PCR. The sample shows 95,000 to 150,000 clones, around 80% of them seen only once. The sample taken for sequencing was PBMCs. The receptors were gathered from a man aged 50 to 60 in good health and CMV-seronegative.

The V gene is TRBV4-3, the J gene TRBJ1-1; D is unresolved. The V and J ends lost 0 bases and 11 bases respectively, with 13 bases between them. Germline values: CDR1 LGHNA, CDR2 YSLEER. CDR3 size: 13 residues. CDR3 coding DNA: TGCGCCAGCAGCCAAGATCATGGCTGCTCCGCTTTCTTT. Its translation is CASSQDHGCSAFF.

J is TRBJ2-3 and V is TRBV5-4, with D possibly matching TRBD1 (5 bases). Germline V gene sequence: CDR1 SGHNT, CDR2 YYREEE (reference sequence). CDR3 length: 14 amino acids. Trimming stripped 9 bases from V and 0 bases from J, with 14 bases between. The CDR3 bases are TGTGCCAATTCAGGGCCCTCTAGCACAGATACGCAGTATTTT. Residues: CANSGPSSTDTQYF.

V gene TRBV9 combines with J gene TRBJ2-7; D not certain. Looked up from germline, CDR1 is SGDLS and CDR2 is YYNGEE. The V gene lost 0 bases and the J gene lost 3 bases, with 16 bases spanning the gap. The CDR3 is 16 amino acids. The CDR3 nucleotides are TGTGCCAGCAGCGTAGTATTTATGAGGCTAGTCTACGAGCAGTACTTC. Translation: CASSVVFMRLVYEQYF.

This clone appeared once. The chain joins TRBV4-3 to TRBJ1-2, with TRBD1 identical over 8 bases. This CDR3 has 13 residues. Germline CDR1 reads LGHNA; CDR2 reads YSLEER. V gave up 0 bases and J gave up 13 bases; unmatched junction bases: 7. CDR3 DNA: TGCGCCAGCAGCCAAGAGCGGACAGGGCTAGGCACCTTC. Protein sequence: CASSQERTGLGTF.

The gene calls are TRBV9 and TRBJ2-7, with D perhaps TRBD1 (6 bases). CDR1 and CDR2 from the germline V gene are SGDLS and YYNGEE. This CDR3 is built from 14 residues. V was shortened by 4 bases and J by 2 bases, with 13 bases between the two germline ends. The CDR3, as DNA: TGTGCCAGCAGCTCCCACAGGGCCACCTACGAGCAGTACTTC. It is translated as CASSSHRATYEQYF.

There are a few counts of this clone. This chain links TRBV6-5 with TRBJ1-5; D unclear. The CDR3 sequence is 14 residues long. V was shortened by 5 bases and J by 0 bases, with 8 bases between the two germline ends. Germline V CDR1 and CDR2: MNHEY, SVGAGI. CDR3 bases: TGTGCCAGCAGTCAGATCGATAGCAATCAGCCCCAGCATTTT. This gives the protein CASSQIDSNQPQHF.

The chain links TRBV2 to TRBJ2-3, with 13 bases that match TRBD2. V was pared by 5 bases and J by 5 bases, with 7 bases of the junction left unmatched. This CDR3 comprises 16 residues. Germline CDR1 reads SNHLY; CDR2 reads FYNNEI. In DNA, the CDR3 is TGTGCCAGCAGTCAAACTAGCGGGGGGGTCAGAGATACGCAGTATTTT. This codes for CASSQTSGGVRDTQYF.

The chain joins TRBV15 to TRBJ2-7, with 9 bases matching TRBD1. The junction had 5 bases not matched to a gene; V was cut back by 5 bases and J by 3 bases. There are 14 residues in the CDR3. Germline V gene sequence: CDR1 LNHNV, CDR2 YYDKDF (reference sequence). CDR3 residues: CATSGYRGLYEQYF. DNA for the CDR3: TGTGCCACCAGCGGATACAGGGGGCTCTACGAGCAGTACTTC.